Sequencing of this T cell receptor beta chain was carried out in a study of blood T cell repertoires in COVID-19. Study-level background: COVID-19 samples from acute and convalescent phases originated in the United States, Italy and Spain. PBMCs, B-cell-depleted T cells, or T cells were the source of the cDNA or gDNA that made up the material.

Original analysis: Estimation of nucleated cell counts was performed using reference gene primer amplification. Profiling relied on immunoSEQ multiplex PCR, and the TCRdb table lists in-frame clones only, not all of them. The V and J calls and the clone size are those of that table, but D and trimming were determined from the DNA. The sample carries about 220,000 clones, roughly 75% recorded once. Specimen: peripheral blood. This sequence was found in a woman in her 70s with acute or convalescent COVID-19.

CDR3 loop: CASSLEGQGITEAFF. CDR3 DNA: TGCGCCAGCAGCTTGGAAGGACAGGGTATCACTGAAGCTTTCTTT. The V and J genes are TRBV5-1 and TRBJ1-1; 8 bases match TRBD1. Germline CDR1 is SGHRS and CDR2 is YFSETQ. This CDR3 has 15 amino acids. The V gene end was trimmed by 0 bases and the J gene end by 4 bases; junction bases not matched to a gene: 5.